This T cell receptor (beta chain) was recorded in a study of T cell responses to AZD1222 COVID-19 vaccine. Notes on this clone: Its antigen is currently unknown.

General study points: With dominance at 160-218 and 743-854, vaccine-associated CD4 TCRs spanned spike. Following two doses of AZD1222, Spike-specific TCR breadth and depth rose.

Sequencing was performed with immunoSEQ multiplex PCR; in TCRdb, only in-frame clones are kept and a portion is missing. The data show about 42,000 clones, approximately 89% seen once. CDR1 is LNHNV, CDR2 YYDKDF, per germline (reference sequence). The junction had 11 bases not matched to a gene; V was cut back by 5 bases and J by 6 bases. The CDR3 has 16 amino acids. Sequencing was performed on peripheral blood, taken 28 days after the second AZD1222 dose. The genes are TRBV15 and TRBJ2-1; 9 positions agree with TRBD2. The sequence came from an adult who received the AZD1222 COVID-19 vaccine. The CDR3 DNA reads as TGTGCCACCAGCCGTCGGGGCGGGAGGGGGAGCAATGAGCAGTTCTTC. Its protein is CATSRRGGRGSNEQFF.